The 20 T cell receptor beta chains below come from one sample, sequenced in a study of Graves' ophthalmopathy and Graves' hyperthyroidism. RNA transcripts provided the template for amplifying TCR beta CDR3 regions. The first-round RT-PCR employed HTBI primers together with the Qiagen OneStep RT-PCR kit. A multiplex PCR was then performed as the second round. TCRdb recomputed calls from the multiplex PCR reads with MiXCR, one row per CDR3 protein. The sample has 500,000 to 700,000 distinct CDR3 sequences; over 20% are singletons. Source material: peripheral blood. These receptors all stem from a woman between 18 and 30 years old with stable Graves' hyperthyroidism. Some clones in this sample may be carry-over from other donors' samples.

This clonotype came up a few times. J is TRBJ2-3 and V is TRBV12-5; the D is unclear. This CDR3 region has 12 residues. Between the trimmed V and J ends, which lost 0 bases and 6 bases, there was a span of 4 bases. Germline CDR1 LGHNT, CDR2 FRNRAP. The DNA for the CDR3 is TGTGCTAGTGGTTTGGTATATGATACGCAGTATTTT. Its protein is CASGLVYDTQYF.

This clonotype turned up a few times. The V gene is TRBV2, the J gene TRBJ2-7; 9 nucleotides line up with TRBD1. CDR3 size: 15 residues. CDR1 is SNHLY and CDR2 is FYNNEI in the germline V gene. The V and J ends lost 3 bases and 4 bases, in that order; junction bases with no gene match: 7. The DNA for the CDR3 is TGTGCCAGCAGTGATGCGGGGACAGGGATATACGAGCAGTACTTC. Its translation is CASSDAGTGIYEQYF.

This clonotype was detected ten times or more. The chain joins TRBV9 to TRBJ2-7; D is perhaps TRBD2 (6 bases). V was shortened by 3 bases and J by 3 bases, with 13 bases between the two germline ends. The CDR3 covers 14 residues. CDR1 is SGDLS and CDR2 is YYNGEE in the germline V gene. The CDR3 here is CASSATEGGYEQYF. Written as DNA, the CDR3 is TGTGCCAGCAGCGCTACGGAGGGAGGCTACGAGCAGTACTTC.

This clonotype was seen repeatedly, ten times or more. This rearrangement joins TRBV7-2 to TRBJ2-7; 7 positions match TRBD1. The CDR3 sequence is 13 residues long. Germline V CDR1 and CDR2: SGHTA, FQGNSA. The trim removed 4 bases at V and 9 bases at J, leaving 9 bases unmatched. CDR3 protein: CASSSRTGGGQYF. The CDR3 DNA reads as TGTGCCAGCAGCTCCCGGACAGGTGGGGGGCAGTACTTC.

This clonotype was seen ten or more times. V and J are TRBV27 and TRBJ2-7; D is unclear. The germline V gene encodes CDR1 MNHEY and CDR2 SMNVEV (reference sequence). Trimming took 8 bases from V and 0 from J, leaving 8 bases between them. The length of the CDR3 is 12 residues. This chain's CDR3 is CASGKSSYEQYF. In DNA form, the CDR3 reads TGTGCCAGCGGTAAGAGCTCCTACGAGCAGTACTTC.

The table lists this clonotype with many counts. CDR3 protein: CASVSQGIAETQYF. In DNA form, the CDR3 reads TGTGCCAGCGTTTCTCAGGGTATTGCGGAGACCCAGTACTTC. The rearrangement joins TRBV6-5 to TRBJ2-5; D may be TRBD1 (5 bases). Germline CDR1 is MNHEY and CDR2 is SVGAGI. V was clipped by 8 bases and J by 5 bases, with 18 bases between them. CDR3 length: 14 residues.

J is TRBJ1-1 and V is TRBV25-1, with D perhaps matching TRBD1 (6 bases). V gave up 8 bases and J gave up 4 bases, with 14 bases separating them. Germline lookup yields CDR1 MGHDK and CDR2 SYGVNS. CDR3 length equals 13 residues. The CDR3 nucleotides read TGTGCCAGCGGAGGACAGCCGCCCACTGAAGCTTTCTTT. It encodes CASGGQPPTEAFF.

This clonotype was seen at least ten times. The chain recombines TRBV5-1 with TRBJ1-1, with TRBD1 as a possible D gene (5 bases). Germline values: CDR1 SGHRS, CDR2 YFSETQ. The CDR3 consists of 15 residues. V was shortened by 1 base and J by 4 bases, with 14 bases between the two germline ends. Written as DNA, the CDR3 is TGCGCCAGCAGCTTGACCCCGAGGGACGGCACTGAAGCTTTCTTT. This encodes CASSLTPRDGTEAFF.

This clonotype was seen ten or more times. This rearrangement joins TRBV6-1 to TRBJ1-6; D unresolved. The V and J ends lost 0 bases and 7 bases respectively, with 4 bases between them. Per the germline V gene, CDR1 is MNHNS and CDR2 is SASEGT. The CDR3 runs to 13 residues. CDR3 in amino acids: CASSEAQNSPLHF. The CDR3 bases are TGTGCCAGCAGTGAAGCCCAAAATTCACCCCTCCACTTT.

There are many counts of this clonotype. The chain joins TRBV9 to TRBJ2-5; TRBD2 might be the D (7 bases). The CDR3 has 17 amino acids. Trimming pared 0 bases from V and 0 bases from J, leaving 15 bases between. Germline V gene data show CDR1 as SGDLS and CDR2 as YYNGEE. The DNA for the CDR3 is TGTGCCAGCAGCGTAGGGGGGGGGCGTGAGTACCAAGAGACCCAGTACTTC. It translates to CASSVGGGREYQETQYF.

This clonotype was counted ten times or more. For the CDR3, the DNA is TGCGCCAGCAGCTTGGATTGGAGAATCCAAGAGACCCAGTACTTC. Amino acids: CASSLDWRIQETQYF. J is TRBJ2-5 and V is TRBV5-1; no definite D call. The germline V gene has CDR1 SGHRS and CDR2 YFSETQ. Trimming removed 0 bases from V and 1 base from J, with 10 bases in between. This CDR3 spans 15 amino acids.

In this sample, this clonotype turned up a few times. This clone may be a read error of a much larger clone one base away. This chain uses TRBV28 with TRBJ1-2; no firm D call. The CDR3 spans 13 residues. The germline CDR1 and CDR2 sequences are MDHEN and SYDVKM. Trimming shortened V by 5 bases and J by 4 bases, and 11 bases separated the two germline ends. CDR3 nucleotide sequence: TGTGCCAGCAGTCGGCGACGGGTCTATGGCTACACCTTC. It specifies CASSRRRVYGYTF.

Ten or more counts support this clonotype. The rearrangement uses TRBV6-1 and TRBJ2-7; D perhaps matches TRBD2 (6 bases). The V end was cut by 6 bases, the J end by 0 bases, with 12 bases between. The germline CDR1 and CDR2 sequences are MNHNS and SASEGT. This CDR3 has 14 amino acids. CDR3 region: CASRRETGSYEQYF. In DNA, the CDR3 is TGTGCCAGCAGACGGGAGACGGGCTCCTACGAGCAGTACTTC.

This clonotype was counted at least ten times. The chain employs TRBV5-1 and TRBJ2-5, with D hard to call. The germline V gene encodes CDR1 SGHRS and CDR2 YFSETQ. The CDR3 is 13 residues long. Trimming stripped 5 bases from V and 2 bases from J, with 10 bases between. As DNA, the CDR3 is TGCGCCAGCAGAGGTGGAGATCAAGAGACCCAGTACTTC. This codes for CASRGGDQETQYF.

This clonotype was detected ten times or more. The chain recombines TRBV4-1 with TRBJ1-2; D gene ambiguous. The CDR3 is made up of 13 amino acids. Germline CDR1 is MGHRA and CDR2 is YSYEKL. Trimming cost V 4 bases and J 4 bases, with 10 bases left between them. The CDR3 here is CASSPDGTYGYTF. The CDR3 coding sequence is TGCGCCAGCAGCCCGGACGGAACCTATGGCTACACCTTC.

The rearrangement links TRBV28 to TRBJ1-2; D is possibly TRBD1 (6 bases). The CDR3 has 18 amino acids. The V gene's germline CDR1 is MDHEN and CDR2 SYDVKM. V was trimmed by 6 bases and J by 2 bases, leaving 25 bases between them. CDR3 residues: CASRSPTGISGRNYGYTF. CDR3 nucleotides: TGTGCCAGCAGATCCCCCACAGGGATATCGGGGAGGAACTATGGCTACACCTTC.

This clonotype appeared many times. The CDR3 nucleotides read TGTGCCAGCAGCGTAAGGCACTTACGTGAAGCTTTCTTT. It translates to CASSVRHLREAFF. The J gene is TRBJ1-1, the V gene TRBV13; no clear D. Trimming removed 5 bases from V and 7 bases from J, with 14 bases in between. Germline V gene data show CDR1 as PRHDT and CDR2 as FYEKMQ (reference sequence). The CDR3 spans 13 residues.

This clonotype has ten or more counts. This chain uses TRBV28 with TRBJ1-2; a weak D match, TRBD1 (5 bases). Trimming removed 3 bases from V and 7 bases from J, with 15 bases in between. The CDR3 runs to 14 residues. From germline, CDR1 is MDHEN and CDR2 SYDVKM. CDR3: CASSLDTGGSGYTF. The CDR3 DNA is TGTGCCAGCAGTTTGGATACAGGAGGTTCTGGCTACACCTTC.

Many counts were recorded for this clonotype. The chain couples TRBV7-9 to TRBJ1-2; D unclear. With 2 bases removed from V and 3 bases from J, the gap between germline ends came to 7 bases. The CDR3 length is 13 residues. The germline gives CDR1 SEHNR, CDR2 FQNEAQ (reference sequence). CDR3 sequence reads: CASSLSSYYGYTF. Here the CDR3 DNA reads TGTGCCAGCAGCTTATCCTCCTACTATGGCTACACCTTC.

This clonotype was detected once. The rearrangement joins TRBV9 to TRBJ1-1, with a weak D call TRBD1 (6 bases). This CDR3 contains 16 residues. V was cut by 0 bases and J by 1 base, with 13 bases left in between. In germline, CDR1 is SGDLS, CDR2 YYNGEE. For the CDR3, the DNA is TGTGCCAGCAGCGTAGACGGGGGGCCTAGGAACACTGAAGCTTTCTTT. Translation: CASSVDGGPRNTEAFF.